This TCR beta chain was obtained from a study of T cells in localized non-small cell lung cancer. Study conclusions and caveats: Blood T cell density predicted longer survival; adjacent-lung clonality, shorter. Adjacent lung held a median roughly 60 of the top 100 tumor clones.

Sequencing used immunoSEQ multiplex PCR; TCRdb keeps in-frame clones, though not all of them. This table has some 33,000 clones, roughly 77% appearing once. As for this clone: What it binds is not known.

The germline gives CDR1 SQVTM, CDR2 ANQGSEA. V lost 1 base to trimming and J lost 7 bases; unmatched junction nucleotides: 8. This CDR3 spans 15 amino acids. The sequencing used peripheral blood, collected before any cancer treatment. This sequence joins TRBV29-1 and TRBJ2-1; 9 bases agree with TRBD2. This receptor was identified in a male donor at least 60 years old with stage III squamous cell lung carcinoma. CDR3 residues: CSVEGAGGPDNEQFF. CDR3 nucleotide sequence: TGCAGCGTTGAAGGGGCGGGAGGGCCGGATAATGAGCAGTTCTTC.